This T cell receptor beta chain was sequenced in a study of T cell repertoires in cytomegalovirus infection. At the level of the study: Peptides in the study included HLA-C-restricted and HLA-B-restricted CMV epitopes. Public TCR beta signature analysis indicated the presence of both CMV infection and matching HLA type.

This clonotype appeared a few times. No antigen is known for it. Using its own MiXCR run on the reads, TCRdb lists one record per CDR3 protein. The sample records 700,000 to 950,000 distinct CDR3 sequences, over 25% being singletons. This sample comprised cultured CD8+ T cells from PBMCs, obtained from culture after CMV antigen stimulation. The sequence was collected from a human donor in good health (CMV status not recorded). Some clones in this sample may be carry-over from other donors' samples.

CDR3 DNA: TGTGCCAGCAGTGGAACAGGGCTCACTGAAGCTTTCTTT. This gives the protein CASSGTGLTEAFF. This chain joins TRBV6-6 and TRBJ1-1, with D maybe TRBD1 (6 bases). Germline loops: CDR1 MNHNY, CDR2 SVGAGI (reference sequence). CDR3 length: 13 amino acids. With 5 bases removed from V and 4 bases from J, the gap between germline ends came to 11 bases.